What follows is one T cell receptor (beta chain) and its context. The data belong to a study of blood T cell repertoires in COVID-19. Between the trimmed V and J ends, which lost 1 base and 9 bases, there was a span of 15 bases. The CDR3 consists of 14 residues. CDR1 is KGHDR, CDR2 SFDVKD, per germline. Assay: immunoSEQ multiplex PCR; the TCRdb copy retains only in-frame clones and omits some. The sample consists of tens of thousands of clones, around 80% of them appearing once. Sequenced material: peripheral blood. The TCR originated in a man in his sixties with COVID-19, enrolled during active disease. The V and J genes are TRBV24-1 and TRBJ2-7, with D perhaps TRBD1 (6 bases). The CDR3 DNA follows: TGTGCCACCAGTGATTTACAGGGTGGCGGCGGGCAGTACTTC. Translation: CATSDLQGGGGQYF.